A selection of T cell receptor beta chains follows, all from one sample in a study of pediatric ulcerative colitis. Generated by immunoSEQ multiplex PCR, the TCRdb table keeps only in-frame clones and is missing some. The sample has roughly 64,000 clones; 86% are singletons. Sequenced material: blood. The receptors here all came from a boy younger than 18 with severe ulcerative colitis. Both conserved end residues are part of each CDR3. D genes are given only for firm matches. Some rows have no size entry. The others give once, few or many, or a class for an expanded clone.

j_call: TRBJ2-7; v_call: TRBV27; clone_size: NA; d_call: TRBD1; cdr3_nt: TGTGCCAGCAGTCGGGACAGGGGAACTGGCGAGCAGTACTTC; cdr3_aa: CASSRDRGTGEQYF
j_call: TRBJ2-7; v_call: TRBV19; clone_size: NA; d_call: TRBD2; cdr3_nt: TGTGCCAGTAGTAGACTAGCGGGAGAACTATACGAGCAGTACTTC; cdr3_aa: CASSRLAGELYEQYF
j_call: TRBJ2-3; v_call: TRBV11-2; clone_size: NA; d_call: TRBD2; cdr3_nt: TGTGCCAGCAGACAAAGCGGGAATGGGGCAGATACGCAGTATTTT; cdr3_aa: CASRQSGNGADTQYF
j_call: TRBJ2-7; v_call: TRBV2; clone_size: few; d_call: NA; cdr3_nt: TGTGCCAGCAGGGAATCCTACGAGCAGTACTTC; cdr3_aa: CASRESYEQYF
j_call: TRBJ1-5; v_call: TRBV7-9; clone_size: NA; d_call: NA; cdr3_nt: TGTGCCAGCAGCTTCGAGGCTCAGCCCCAGCATTTT; cdr3_aa: CASSFEAQPQHF
j_call: TRBJ2-5; v_call: TRBV10-3; clone_size: NA; d_call: TRBD2; cdr3_nt: TGTGCCATCAGTGCGACTAGCTCTAAGAGGGGAGAGACCCAGTACTTC; cdr3_aa: CAISATSSKRGETQYF
j_call: TRBJ2-6; v_call: TRBV5-1; clone_size: NA; d_call: NA; cdr3_nt: TGCGCCAGCAGCTTAATAACTGGGGCCAACGTCCTGACTTTC; cdr3_aa: CASSLITGANVLTF
j_call: TRBJ1-3; v_call: TRBV10-3; clone_size: few; d_call: NA; cdr3_nt: TGTGCCACGTTAGCTTCTGGAAACACCATATATTTT; cdr3_aa: CATLASGNTIYF
j_call: TRBJ2-7; v_call: TRBV19; clone_size: NA; d_call: NA; cdr3_nt: TGTGCCAGTAGTATTCTCGGGGGAGGTAACTACGAGCAGTACTTC; cdr3_aa: CASSILGGGNYEQYF
j_call: TRBJ2-1; v_call: TRBV27; clone_size: once; d_call: TRBD2; cdr3_nt: TGTGCCAGCAACCCCAAGGGACTAGCCGGAGAGCAGTTCTTC; cdr3_aa: CASNPKGLAGEQFF
j_call: TRBJ1-2; v_call: TRBV30; clone_size: once; d_call: NA; cdr3_nt: TGTGCCTGGAGTTTAAGGGTCTATGGCTACACCTTC; cdr3_aa: CAWSLRVYGYTF
j_call: TRBJ2-1; v_call: TRBV19; clone_size: NA; d_call: NA; cdr3_nt: TGTGCCTCGGGGGCGGACTCATATTACAATGAGCAGTTCTTC; cdr3_aa: CASGADSYYNEQFF
j_call: TRBJ2-7; v_call: TRBV7-9; clone_size: NA; d_call: NA; cdr3_nt: TGTGCCAGCAGCGATACCGACAGCCCCCACTACGAGCAGTACTTC; cdr3_aa: CASSDTDSPHYEQYF
j_call: TRBJ2-7; v_call: TRBV30; clone_size: NA; d_call: NA; cdr3_nt: TGTGCCTGGAGCACCGGGACTCTGGCTGAGCAGTACTTC; cdr3_aa: CAWSTGTLAEQYF
j_call: TRBJ1-1; v_call: TRBV2; clone_size: NA; d_call: NA; cdr3_nt: TGTGCCAGCAGTCGGGAGCGCGGGACTGAAGCTTTCTTT; cdr3_aa: CASSRERGTEAFF
j_call: TRBJ2-7; v_call: TRBV5-1; clone_size: NA; d_call: TRBD2; cdr3_nt: TGCGCCAGCAGCTTGGGTCCTAGCGGGAGGGCCTTAGGGACACCGCAAAGCGAGCAGTACTTC; cdr3_aa: CASSLGPSGRALGTPQSEQYF
j_call: TRBJ1-1; v_call: TRBV4-3; clone_size: NA; d_call: NA; cdr3_nt: TGCGCCAGCAGCCAATTCAGGGTGGCGTCTGAAGCTTTCTTT; cdr3_aa: CASSQFRVASEAFF
j_call: TRBJ2-7; v_call: TRBV19; clone_size: NA; d_call: NA; cdr3_nt: TGTGCCAGTAGTATAGAGGGGGACCCGACCTACGAGCAGTACTTC; cdr3_aa: CASSIEGDPTYEQYF
j_call: TRBJ1-3; v_call: TRBV9; clone_size: NA; d_call: NA; cdr3_nt: TGTGCCAGCAGCGTAGCTAGGGGTACTGGAAACACCATATATTTT; cdr3_aa: CASSVARGTGNTIYF
j_call: TRBJ2-3; v_call: TRBV18; clone_size: NA; d_call: NA; cdr3_nt: TGTGCCAGCTCACCATCAAGATCCGATACGCAGTATTTT; cdr3_aa: CASSPSRSDTQYF
j_call: TRBJ1-1; v_call: TRBV7-9; clone_size: NA; d_call: TRBD1; cdr3_nt: TGTGCCAGCAGCTTAGGCAGGGGGCTGAACACTGAAGCTTTCTTT; cdr3_aa: CASSLGRGLNTEAFF
j_call: TRBJ1-2; v_call: TRBV7-8; clone_size: NA; d_call: TRBD1; cdr3_nt: TGTGCCAGCAGTCGTGACAAGCCCCAGGGGGCGTCGGACGGCTACACCTTC; cdr3_aa: CASSRDKPQGASDGYTF
j_call: TRBJ2-3; v_call: TRBV18; clone_size: NA; d_call: NA; cdr3_nt: TGTGCCAGCTCACCAAGGGCCGAGGGCACAGATACGCAGTATTTT; cdr3_aa: CASSPRAEGTDTQYF
j_call: TRBJ1-1; v_call: TRBV30; clone_size: NA; d_call: NA; cdr3_nt: TGTGCCTGGAGTCGGGGTCTGAACACTGAAGCTTTCTTT; cdr3_aa: CAWSRGLNTEAFF
j_call: TRBJ2-5; v_call: TRBV6-1; clone_size: NA; d_call: NA; cdr3_nt: TGTGCCAGCAGTGAGAACCCGGGGGCCCCCTGGATCCAAGAGACCCAGTACTTC; cdr3_aa: CASSENPGAPWIQETQYF
j_call: TRBJ2-1; v_call: TRBV7-9; clone_size: NA; d_call: TRBD2; cdr3_nt: TGTGCCAGCAGCCCCCGACTAGCGGAAACCTACAATGAGCAGTTCTTC; cdr3_aa: CASSPRLAETYNEQFF
j_call: TRBJ2-1; v_call: TRBV5-1; clone_size: NA; d_call: NA; cdr3_nt: TGCGCCAGCAGCCGGACTGGCACTGCATCCTACAATGAGCAGTTCTTC; cdr3_aa: CASSRTGTASYNEQFF
j_call: TRBJ2-1; v_call: TRBV21-1; clone_size: NA; d_call: NA; cdr3_nt: TGTGCCAGGGTGCCGAGGGGCGACTTCGCGGGCAGGGTGAAGTTCTTC; cdr3_aa: CARVPRGDFAGRVKFF
j_call: TRBJ1-5; v_call: TRBV18; clone_size: few; d_call: NA; cdr3_nt: TGTGCCAGCTCACCCCTACAGGGCGACCAGCCCCAGCATTTT; cdr3_aa: CASSPLQGDQPQHF
j_call: TRBJ2-3; v_call: TRBV27; clone_size: NA; d_call: NA; cdr3_nt: TGTGCCAGTAGTGTTCTCCACACAGATACGCAGTATTTT; cdr3_aa: CASSVLHTDTQYF
j_call: TRBJ2-1; v_call: TRBV19; clone_size: NA; d_call: NA; cdr3_nt: TGTGCCAGTAAGGGTGGCGCAGCCATCTACAATGAGCAGTTCTTC; cdr3_aa: CASKGGAAIYNEQFF
j_call: TRBJ1-3; v_call: TRBV5-1; clone_size: NA; d_call: NA; cdr3_nt: TGCGCCAGCAGCTTGGATAGGGAGCCTGGAAACACCATATATTTT; cdr3_aa: CASSLDREPGNTIYF
j_call: TRBJ1-1; v_call: TRBV19; clone_size: NA; d_call: NA; cdr3_nt: TGTGCCAGTAGTATAGCCTCGGCCGGGTCTGAAGCTTTCTTT; cdr3_aa: CASSIASAGSEAFF
j_call: TRBJ2-3; v_call: TRBV6-1; clone_size: NA; d_call: NA; cdr3_nt: TGTGCCAGCATTGGGGGCACAGATACGCAGTATTTT; cdr3_aa: CASIGGTDTQYF
j_call: TRBJ1-2; v_call: TRBV18; clone_size: NA; d_call: TRBD1; cdr3_nt: TGTGCCAGCTCACAAGACAGGGGGCACGATGGCTACACCTTC; cdr3_aa: CASSQDRGHDGYTF
j_call: TRBJ1-2; v_call: TRBV27; clone_size: NA; d_call: NA; cdr3_nt: TGTGCCAGCCGACGGGGCCTACAGGGAGGAGATGGCTACACCTTC; cdr3_aa: CASRRGLQGGDGYTF
j_call: TRBJ2-6; v_call: TRBV7-2; clone_size: NA; d_call: NA; cdr3_nt: TGTGCCAGCAGCCGGACTTCTGGGGCCAACGTCCTGACTTTC; cdr3_aa: CASSRTSGANVLTF
j_call: TRBJ1-1; v_call: TRBV7-9; clone_size: NA; d_call: NA; cdr3_nt: TGTGCCAGCAGCTTAGGGATGAACACTGAAGCTTTCTTT; cdr3_aa: CASSLGMNTEAFF
j_call: TRBJ2-7; v_call: TRBV11-3; clone_size: once; d_call: NA; cdr3_nt: TGTGCCAGCAGCTTAGGGGGGACGTTTATGAGGGAGCAGTACTTC; cdr3_aa: CASSLGGTFMREQYF
j_call: TRBJ1-2; v_call: TRBV28; clone_size: NA; d_call: NA; cdr3_nt: TGTGCCAGCAGTTTCGGGGGCAACTATGGCTACACCTTC; cdr3_aa: CASSFGGNYGYTF
j_call: TRBJ2-3; v_call: TRBV5-1; clone_size: NA; d_call: NA; cdr3_nt: TGCGCCAGCAGCTGGGGAGTAGGAGGCACTGCGGAAGATACGCAGTATTTT; cdr3_aa: CASSWGVGGTAEDTQYF
j_call: TRBJ2-3; v_call: TRBV5-1; clone_size: NA; d_call: TRBD2; cdr3_nt: TGCGCCAGCAGCTTGAAGCTAGCGGGAGCATCAGATACGCAGTATTTT; cdr3_aa: CASSLKLAGASDTQYF
j_call: TRBJ2-3; v_call: TRBV7-3; clone_size: NA; d_call: TRBD2; cdr3_nt: TGTGCCAGCAGCTTAGAGAGCGGGAGGCCCCAGTATTTT; cdr3_aa: CASSLESGRPQYF
j_call: TRBJ1-4; v_call: TRBV14; clone_size: NA; d_call: NA; cdr3_nt: TGTGCCAGCAGCCAATGGGTTCGGGGCGGATGGATCGATGAAAAACTGTTTTTT; cdr3_aa: CASSQWVRGGWIDEKLFF
j_call: TRBJ2-1; v_call: TRBV7-9; clone_size: NA; d_call: NA; cdr3_nt: TGTGCCACCGAAGCCGGGGGTGAGCAGTTCTTC; cdr3_aa: CATEAGGEQFF